In this sample, the clone carrying this T cell receptor beta chain turned up a few times. Antigen unknown. Other DNA variants within this sample encode the same CDR3. This entry belongs to a study of cytomegalovirus exposure and HLA in healthy donors. Study-wide results and caveats: In a later analysis, HLA-associated beta chains showed higher expansion and lower generation probabilities than comparable chains.

CDR1 and CDR2 (germline): GTSNPN, SVGIG (reference sequence). V dropped 0 bases and J dropped 4; count of bases not matched to a gene: 0. The CDR3 runs 13 residues. This PCR relied on a set of 60 Vbeta primers and 13 Jbeta primers. Clones were sequenced by immunoSEQ multiplex PCR, and TCRdb holds only the in-frame ones, with some missing. Here the sample spans around 190,000 clones, more than 75% being singletons. The TCR sequence derives from a man aged 40-49 years in good health and CMV-seropositive. Sequenced material: PBMCs. The gene calls are TRBV30 and TRBJ1-5; 7 bases align to TRBD1. CDR3 coding DNA: TGTGCCTGGAGTGTACAGGGGAATCAGCCCCAGCATTTT. This encodes CAWSVQGNQPQHF.